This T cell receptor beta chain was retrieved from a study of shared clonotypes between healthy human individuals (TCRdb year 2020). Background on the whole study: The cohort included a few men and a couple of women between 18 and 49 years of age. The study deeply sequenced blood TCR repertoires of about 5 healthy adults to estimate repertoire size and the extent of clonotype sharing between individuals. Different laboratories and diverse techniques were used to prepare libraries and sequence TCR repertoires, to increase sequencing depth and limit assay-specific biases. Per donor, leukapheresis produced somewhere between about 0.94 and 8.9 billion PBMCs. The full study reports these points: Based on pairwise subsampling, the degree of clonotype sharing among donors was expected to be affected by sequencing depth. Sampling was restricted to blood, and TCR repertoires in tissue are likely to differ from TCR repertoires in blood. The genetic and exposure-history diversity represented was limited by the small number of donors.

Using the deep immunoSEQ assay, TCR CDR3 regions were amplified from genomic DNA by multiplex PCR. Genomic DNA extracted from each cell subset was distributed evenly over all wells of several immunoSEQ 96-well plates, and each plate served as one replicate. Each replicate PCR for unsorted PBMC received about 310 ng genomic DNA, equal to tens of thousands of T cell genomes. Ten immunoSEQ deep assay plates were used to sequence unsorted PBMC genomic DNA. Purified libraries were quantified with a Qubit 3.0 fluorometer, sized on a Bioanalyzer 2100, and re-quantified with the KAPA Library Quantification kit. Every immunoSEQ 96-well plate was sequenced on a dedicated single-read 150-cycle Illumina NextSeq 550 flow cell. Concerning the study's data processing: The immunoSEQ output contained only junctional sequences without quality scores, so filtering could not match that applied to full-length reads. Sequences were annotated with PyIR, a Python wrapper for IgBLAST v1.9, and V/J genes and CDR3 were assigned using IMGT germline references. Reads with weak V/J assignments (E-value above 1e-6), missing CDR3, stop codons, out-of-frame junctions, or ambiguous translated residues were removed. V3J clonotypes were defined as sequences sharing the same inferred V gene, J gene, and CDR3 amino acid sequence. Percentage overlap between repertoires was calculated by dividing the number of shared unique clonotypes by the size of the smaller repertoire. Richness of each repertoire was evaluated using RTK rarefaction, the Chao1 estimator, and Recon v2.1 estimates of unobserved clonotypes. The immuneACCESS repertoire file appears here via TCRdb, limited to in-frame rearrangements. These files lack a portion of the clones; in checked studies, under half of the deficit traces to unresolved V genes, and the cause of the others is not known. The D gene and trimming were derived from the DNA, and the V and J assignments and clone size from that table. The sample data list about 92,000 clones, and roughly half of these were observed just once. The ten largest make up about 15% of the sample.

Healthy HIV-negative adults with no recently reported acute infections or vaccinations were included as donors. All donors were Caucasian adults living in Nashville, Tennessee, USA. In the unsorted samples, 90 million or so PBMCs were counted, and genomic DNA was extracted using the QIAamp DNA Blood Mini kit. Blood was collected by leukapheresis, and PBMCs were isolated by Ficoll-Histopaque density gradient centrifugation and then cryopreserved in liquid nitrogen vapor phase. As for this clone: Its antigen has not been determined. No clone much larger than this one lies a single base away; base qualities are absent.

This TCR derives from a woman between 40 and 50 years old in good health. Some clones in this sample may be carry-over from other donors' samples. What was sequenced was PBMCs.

The DNA reads as follows: TGTGCCAGCAGCCAACCATCGGACAGGGGGCTATATGGCTACACCTTC. Translated, this is CASSQPSDRGLYGYTF. Recombination connected TRBV4-2 to TRBJ1-2; a stretch of 11 junction bases matches TRBD1. The germline V gene sets CDR1 to LGHNA and CDR2 to YNFKEQ. After removal of 2 bases from V and 5 bases from J, the junction retains 7 bases not matched to a gene. From cysteine to phenylalanine, the CDR3 is 16 amino acids long. Kept here is only the CDR3 DNA, which spans 48 bases and is read in frame from base 1.